These 13 T cell receptor beta chains came from one sample sequenced in a study of identical twins listed by TCRdb under 2016. Libraries were made using 5' RACE. Sequencing was carried out with an Illumina HiSeq 2000. Clones were called with MiXCR by TCRdb after fastp trimmed the public reads at Q25, and only in-frame beta chains were retained. Entries are consolidated by CDR3 protein sequence, retaining the most common genes and DNA. This sample comprises around 340,000 distinct CDR3 sequences, 9% to 15% of them detected only once. The ten largest clones take up 6% to 9% of the sample. The sample also formed part of further work on yellow fever vaccine responses in identical twins.

The sequenced material came from CD8+ T cells sorted from blood. These receptor sequences come from a woman aged 18-29 years in good health.

In this sample, this clonotype turned up a few times. V gene TRBV9 combines with J gene TRBJ2-7, with 10 bases lining up with TRBD2. The CDR3 loop spans 14 amino acids. Germline CDR1 and CDR2: SGDLS and YYNGEE. The ends lost 7 bases at V and 5 bases at J; junction bases unmatched: 9. CDR3 sequence reads: CASSSSGSPHEQYF. CDR3 DNA: TGTGCCAGCTCTTCTAGCGGGAGCCCCCACGAGCAGTACTTC.

This clonotype was seen more than once but under ten times. This chain joins TRBV9 and TRBJ2-5; TRBD2 is a possible D gene (6 bases). This CDR3 contains 16 residues. V was pared by 4 bases and J by 2 bases, with 18 bases between. Per the germline V gene, CDR1 is SGDLS and CDR2 is YYNGEE. The CDR3 reads CASSPGWGSGQETQYF. The CDR3 DNA reads as TGTGCCAGCAGCCCCGGGTGGGGGAGCGGGCAAGAGACCCAGTACTTC.

This chain joins TRBV20-1 and TRBJ2-1; TRBD2 aligns across 8 bases. Germline-derived CDR1 and CDR2 are DFQATT and SNEGSKA (reference sequence). The CDR3 has 16 residues. With V trimmed by 5 bases and J by 0 bases, 9 bases remained unmatched. CDR3 sequence: CSAHELAESSYNEQFF. As DNA, the CDR3 is TGCAGTGCTCATGAACTAGCGGAGAGCTCCTACAATGAGCAGTTCTTC.

In this sample, this clonotype turned up a few times. The CDR3 nucleotides are TGTGCCACCAGCAGAGATGAAGGCAGGGGGTACGAAAAACTGTTTTTT. This translates into CATSRDEGRGYEKLFF. The chain has TRBV15 and TRBJ1-4; TRBD1 matches 7 bases. This CDR3 is built from 16 residues. Germline CDR1 LNHNV, CDR2 YYDKDF (reference sequence). The V gene end was trimmed by 0 bases and the J gene end by 8 bases; junction bases not matched to a gene: 9.

This chain links TRBV27 with TRBJ1-6; D is undetermined. Deletions cut 4 bases from V and 11 bases from J, with 12 bases between. Germline CDR1 and CDR2: MNHEY and SMNVEV (reference sequence). This CDR3 comprises 13 residues. This chain's CDR3 is CASSSGIMTPLHF. The DNA for the CDR3 is TGTGCCAGCAGTTCCGGGATTATGACACCCCTCCACTTT.

This clonotype was recorded a few times. V and J are TRBV7-9 and TRBJ2-1, with a tentative D call TRBD2 (6 bases). Germline V CDR1 and CDR2: SEHNR, FQNEAQ (reference sequence). Trimming left V 3 bases short and J 2 bases short, with 11 bases between. The CDR3 consists of 15 residues. CDR3 coding DNA: TGTGCCAGCAGCTTTGGCGGGGTCGCCTACAATGAGCAGTTCTTC. This sequence encodes CASSFGGVAYNEQFF.

This clonotype occurred a few times. The CDR3 DNA reads TGTGCCAGCAGTCCAGCCATTATGGGACTAGCGGCACACACAGATACGCAGTATTTT. It yields the protein CASSPAIMGLAAHTDTQYF. The chain is built from TRBV27 and TRBJ2-3, with 11 bases fitting TRBD2. CDR3 size: 19 residues. CDR1 is MNHEY, CDR2 SMNVEV, per germline (reference sequence). V was clipped by 5 bases and J by 2 bases; unmatched bases: 15.

This clonotype has more than one count but fewer than ten. The chain is built from TRBV12-3 or TRBV12-4 and TRBJ2-1; tentatively, D is TRBD1 (5 bases). The length of the CDR3 is 16 residues. The V end lost 3 bases, the J end lost 6 bases, and 18 bases lay between the germline ends. The CDR3 DNA reads TGTGCCAGCAGTTTGACCAGGTCGGCTACAGGCAATGAGCAGTTCTTC. Residues: CASSLTRSATGNEQFF.

This clonotype has only a few counts. This chain links TRBV4-1 with TRBJ2-1, with unresolved D. The germline V and J ends were trimmed by 1 base and 7 bases, with 20 bases remaining between them. Germline V lookup: CDR1 MGHRA, CDR2 YSYEKL. The CDR3 has 17 residues. CDR3 coding DNA: TGCGCCAGCAGCCAAGTCTCGACCGGATATCTAAGGAATGAGCAGTTCTTC. It codes for CASSQVSTGYLRNEQFF.

This clonotype was seen only a few times. V is TRBV12-5 and J is TRBJ2-1; D remains ambiguous. Germline-derived CDR1 and CDR2 are LGHNT and FRNRAP. Trimming left V 3 bases short and J 2 bases short, with 2 bases between. The CDR3 is 12 residues long. The CDR3 region is CASGFTYNEQFF. In DNA, the CDR3 is TGTGCTAGTGGTTTTACCTACAATGAGCAGTTCTTC.

This clonotype was seen repeatedly, ten times or more. This chain uses TRBV5-1 with TRBJ1-6, with D unclear. CDR3 length: 12 residues. V was shortened by 0 bases and J by 7 bases, with 2 bases between the two germline ends. CDR1 and CDR2 (germline): SGHRS, YFSETQ. CDR3: CASSLGNSPLHF. CDR3 nucleotides: TGCGCCAGCAGCTTGGGGAATTCACCCCTCCACTTT.

This chain joins TRBV9 and TRBJ1-2; TRBD1 matches at 11 bases. The V gene end was trimmed by 4 bases and the J gene end by 10 bases; junction bases not matched to a gene: 9. Per the germline V gene, CDR1 is SGDLS and CDR2 is YYNGEE. This CDR3 has 14 residues. The CDR3 region is CASSTGTGGAYYTF. For the CDR3, the DNA is TGTGCCAGCAGCACAGGGACAGGGGGGGCTTACTACACCTTC.

In this sample, this clonotype turned up a few times. V is TRBV7-6 and J is TRBJ2-3, with D hard to call. The length of the CDR3 is 14 residues. The germline V and J ends were trimmed by 7 bases and 0 bases, with 11 bases remaining between them. CDR1 is SGHVS, CDR2 FNYEAQ, per germline. The CDR3 DNA reads as TGTGCCAGCACCGAATCGCACAGCACAGATACGCAGTATTTT. Its protein product is CASTESHSTDTQYF.